This is a list of T cell receptor beta chains from one sample in a study of identical twins. In TCRdb, the 5' RACE reads were re-called with MiXCR into one record per CDR3 protein. The data show around 480,000 distinct CDR3 sequences, with 11% to 15% seen just once and about 0.53% held by the top ten. This same sample was also taken into another study, of yellow fever vaccine responses in identical twins.

The sample taken for sequencing was CD4+ T cells sorted from blood. The receptor set was obtained from a woman younger than 30 in good health. Each CDR3 is given with its conserved first and last residue. A D gene is named only where the DNA matches it firmly. Clone size, where shown, is once, few, many, or a class for clones that have expanded.

size: .
V: TRBV4-2
D: .
J: TRBJ2-1
CDR3: CASSQFRQVSYNEQFF
DNA: TGTGCCAGCAGCCAATTCCGACAGGTCTCCTACAATGAGCAGTTCTTC

size: many
V: TRBV6-2/TRBV6-3
D: .
J: TRBJ2-7
CDR3: CASRTGSYEQYF
DNA: TGTGCCAGCAGAACAGGGTCCTACGAGCAGTACTTC

size: .
V: TRBV6-5
D: .
J: TRBJ2-2
CDR3: CASSYSFQTTTGELFF
DNA: TGTGCCAGCAGTTACAGTTTTCAGACTACCACCGGGGAGCTGTTTTTT

size: few
V: TRBV3-1
D: .
J: TRBJ2-2
CDR3: CASSALEYTGELFF
DNA: TGTGCCAGCAGCGCTTTGGAGTACACCGGGGAGCTGTTTTTT

size: few
V: TRBV5-1
D: TRBD2
J: TRBJ2-7
CDR3: CASSLAGGKPYEQYF
DNA: TGCGCCAGCAGCTTGGCGGGAGGGAAGCCCTACGAGCAGTACTTC

size: .
V: TRBV6-2/TRBV6-3
D: .
J: TRBJ2-1
CDR3: CASSPFLTGPSVPNEQFF
DNA: TGTGCCAGCAGTCCCTTCCTTACAGGGCCCTCAGTACCCAATGAGCAGTTCTTC

size: few
V: TRBV5-1
D: .
J: TRBJ1-3
CDR3: CASSLGTEGNTIYF
DNA: TGCGCCAGCAGCTTGGGTACAGAAGGAAACACCATATATTTT

size: few
V: TRBV27
D: TRBD2
J: TRBJ2-5
CDR3: CASSLTSGGLETQYF
DNA: TGTGCCAGCAGTTTGACTAGCGGGGGTTTAGAGACCCAGTACTTC

size: few
V: TRBV11-2
D: TRBD1
J: TRBJ2-7
CDR3: CASSKQTGVVDEQYF
DNA: TGTGCCAGCAGCAAGCAGACAGGGGTCGTCGACGAGCAGTACTTC

size: few
V: TRBV20-1
D: .
J: TRBJ1-2
CDR3: CSLERTTFWDYGYTF
DNA: TGCAGTCTCGAGAGAACCACCTTTTGGGACTATGGCTACACCTTC

size: few
V: TRBV6-6
D: .
J: TRBJ2-5
CDR3: CASSTIQETQYF
DNA: TGTGCCAGCAGCACAATCCAAGAGACCCAGTACTTC

size: .
V: TRBV2
D: .
J: TRBJ2-2
CDR3: CASSPDRTTGELFF
DNA: TGTGCCAGCAGTCCCGACAGGACCACCGGGGAGCTGTTTTTT

size: .
V: TRBV7-7
D: .
J: TRBJ2-5
CDR3: CASSFTQGGETQYF
DNA: TGTGCTAGCAGCTTCACACAGGGGGGGGAGACCCAGTACTTC

size: .
V: TRBV5-1
D: TRBD2
J: TRBJ2-3
CDR3: CASSPGTRPDTQYF
DNA: TGCGCCAGCAGCCCCGGGACTAGGCCAGATACGCAGTATTTT

size: few
V: TRBV2
D: TRBD2
J: TRBJ2-3
CDR3: CASIEGGLTDTQYF
DNA: TGTGCCAGCATCGAGGGAGGGCTCACAGATACGCAGTATTTT

size: many
V: TRBV10-3
D: TRBD2
J: TRBJ2-5
CDR3: CAISSGGQETQYF
DNA: TGTGCCATCAGTAGCGGGGGGCAAGAGACCCAGTACTTC

size: many
V: TRBV20-1
D: .
J: TRBJ2-7
CDR3: CSARLMDNEQYF
DNA: TGCAGTGCTCGTCTCATGGACAACGAGCAGTACTTC

size: .
V: TRBV29-1
D: TRBD1
J: TRBJ2-7
CDR3: CSVGQGRDEQYF
DNA: TGCAGCGTTGGACAGGGTCGCGACGAGCAGTACTTC

size: few
V: TRBV11-1
D: .
J: TRBJ2-3
CDR3: CASSIQERVTQYF
DNA: TGTGCCAGCAGCATACAGGAAAGGGTTACGCAGTATTTT

size: few
V: TRBV18
D: TRBD2
J: TRBJ2-5
CDR3: CASSSGNTRETQYF
DNA: TGTGCCAGCTCAAGCGGGAACACTCGAGAGACCCAGTACTTC

size: few
V: TRBV3-1
D: .
J: TRBJ2-1
CDR3: CASSLGAGGDRPYNEQFF
DNA: TGTGCCAGCAGCCTCGGGGCAGGAGGGGACAGACCCTACAATGAGCAGTTCTTC

size: .
V: TRBV10-1
D: TRBD2
J: TRBJ2-1
CDR3: CASSSGTSVHNEQFF
DNA: TGCGCCAGCAGTTCGGGGACTAGCGTCCACAATGAGCAGTTCTTC

size: .
V: TRBV9
D: .
J: TRBJ2-2
CDR3: CASSVEVRPSPNTGELFF
DNA: TGTGCCAGCAGCGTAGAGGTTAGGCCGTCCCCGAACACCGGGGAGCTGTTTTTT

size: .
V: TRBV7-9
D: .
J: TRBJ2-5
CDR3: CASSKGQTTEQETQYF
DNA: TGTGCCAGCTCCAAAGGACAGACAACCGAACAAGAGACCCAGTACTTC

size: few
V: TRBV3-1
D: .
J: TRBJ1-6
CDR3: CASSQAGHLNSPLHF
DNA: TGTGCCAGCAGCCAAGCGGGACACCTAAATTCACCCCTCCACTTT

size: .
V: TRBV2
D: .
J: TRBJ1-5
CDR3: CASSAGLGGNQPQHF
DNA: TGTGCCAGCAGTGCGGGACTGGGGGGCAATCAGCCCCAGCATTTT

size: many
V: TRBV28
D: .
J: TRBJ2-5
CDR3: CASSLSGAGLGETQYF
DNA: TGTGCCAGCAGTTTGTCCGGGGCAGGGTTGGGGGAGACCCAGTACTTC

size: .
V: TRBV2
D: .
J: TRBJ1-1
CDR3: CAGKGSWNTEAFF
DNA: TGTGCCGGCAAGGGATCCTGGAACACTGAAGCTTTCTTT

size: .
V: TRBV2
D: TRBD2
J: TRBJ2-3
CDR3: CASSRLAGDSTDTQYF
DNA: TGTGCCAGCAGTAGACTAGCGGGGGATAGCACAGATACGCAGTATTTT

size: .
V: TRBV5-1
D: TRBD1
J: TRBJ2-5
CDR3: CASSLGDSLQETQYF
DNA: TGCGCCAGCAGCTTGGGGGACAGCCTACAAGAGACCCAGTACTTC

size: .
V: TRBV5-1
D: TRBD1
J: TRBJ2-7
CDR3: CASSRSTGSFEQYF
DNA: TGCGCCAGCAGCCGCTCGACAGGGTCCTTCGAGCAGTACTTC

size: few
V: TRBV24-1
D: .
J: TRBJ1-5
CDR3: CATSSRERSQPQHF
DNA: TGTGCCACCAGTTCCAGGGAAAGGAGCCAGCCCCAGCATTTT

size: .
V: TRBV29-1
D: .
J: TRBJ2-3
CDR3: CSVEDGGGVRTDTQYF
DNA: TGCAGCGTTGAAGATGGCGGAGGTGTTAGGACAGATACGCAGTATTTT

size: .
V: TRBV5-4
D: TRBD2
J: TRBJ2-1
CDR3: CASSLESGRRNEQFF
DNA: TGTGCCAGCAGCTTGGAAAGCGGGAGGAGGAATGAGCAGTTCTTC

size: few
V: TRBV2
D: .
J: TRBJ2-2
CDR3: CASRGWGRDTGELFF
DNA: TGTGCCAGCAGGGGCTGGGGCAGGGACACCGGGGAGCTGTTTTTT

size: .
V: TRBV11-3
D: .
J: TRBJ2-1
CDR3: CASSSQTGTGLYNEQFF
DNA: TGTGCCAGCAGCTCCCAAACCGGGACTGGACTCTACAATGAGCAGTTCTTC

size: .
V: TRBV5-1
D: .
J: TRBJ2-3
CDR3: CASSWGRPSTDTQYF
DNA: TGCGCCAGCAGCTGGGGTAGACCTAGCACAGATACGCAGTATTTT

size: few
V: TRBV29-1
D: .
J: TRBJ2-2
CDR3: CSVRPSTTTGELFF
DNA: TGCAGCGTGCGCCCGAGCACCACCACCGGGGAGCTGTTTTTT

size: few
V: TRBV29-1
D: TRBD1
J: TRBJ2-7
CDR3: CSVGPGQGYEQYF
DNA: TGCAGCGTAGGCCCGGGACAGGGCTACGAGCAGTACTTC

size: .
V: TRBV24-1
D: .
J: TRBJ2-1
CDR3: CATSDLGRWGDEQFF
DNA: TGTGCCACCAGTGATCTGGGCCGGTGGGGTGATGAGCAGTTCTTC

size: .
V: TRBV20-1
D: .
J: TRBJ2-7
CDR3: CSARPPRGSFSYEQYF
DNA: TGCAGTGCTCGGCCCCCCCGGGGTTCTTTCTCCTACGAGCAGTACTTC

size: .
V: TRBV5-1
D: TRBD1
J: TRBJ2-1
CDR3: CASIRYRDSSYNEQFF
DNA: TGCGCCAGCATCAGATATCGGGACAGCTCCTACAATGAGCAGTTCTTC

size: .
V: TRBV5-1
D: .
J: TRBJ2-4
CDR3: CASRRDREKDIQYF
DNA: TGCGCCAGCAGACGCGATCGCGAGAAGGACATTCAGTACTTC

size: .
V: TRBV3-1
D: TRBD1
J: TRBJ2-2
CDR3: CASSRLIGTGKSGELFF
DNA: TGTGCCAGCAGCCGACTAATCGGGACAGGGAAGTCCGGGGAGCTGTTTTTT

size: many
V: TRBV24-1
D: .
J: TRBJ2-3
CDR3: CATSDFGGADTQYF
DNA: TGTGCCACCAGTGATTTCGGGGGAGCAGATACGCAGTATTTT

size: few
V: TRBV12-3/TRBV12-4
D: .
J: TRBJ1-4
CDR3: CASSKGVAANEKLFF
DNA: TGTGCCAGCAGTAAGGGGGTCGCGGCTAATGAAAAACTGTTTTTT